The 17 T cell receptor beta chains presented below share a single source sample, sequenced in a study of massively parallel sequencing of T cell beta chains. TCRdb fed the 5' RACE reads into MiXCR, producing one record per CDR3 protein. The repertoire holds about 4,200 distinct CDR3 sequences, with approximately 40% as singletons. Sequences were obtained from commercial RNA from peripheral blood pooled from many donors. The receptors stem from a pool of human donors in good health; the sample was commercial RNA pooled from many donors.

The rearrangement joins TRBV10-3 to TRBJ2-7, with 7 bases aligning to TRBD1. Germline lookup yields CDR1 ENHRY and CDR2 SYGVKD. With 2 bases clipped from V and 3 bases from J, the junction kept 4 bases outside the gene matches. CDR3 length: 14 amino acids. The DNA of the CDR3 is TGTGCCATCAGTGAGGGGGGACAGTTCTACGAGCAGTACTTC. Translated: CAISEGGQFYEQYF.

This clonotype was detected once. CDR3 nucleotides: TGTGCCAGCAGCTTAGTGACTAGCGGGACCCTATGGGAGCAGTTCTTC. Translated: CASSLVTSGTLWEQFF. The chain links TRBV7-4 to TRBJ2-1; 11 nucleotides match TRBD2. The trim removed 1 base at V and 10 bases at J, leaving 9 bases unmatched. CDR1 is SGHVT, CDR2 SQSDAQ, per germline. This CDR3 contains 16 residues. Variable domain in full (rest from reference TRBV7-4 and TRBJ2-1): GAGVSQSPRYKVAKRGRDVALRCDSISGHVTLYWYRQTLGQGSEVLTYSQSDAQRDKSGRPSGRFSAERPERSVSTLKIQRTEQGDSAVYLCASSLVTSGTLWEQFFGPGTRLTVL.

This clonotype has more than one count but fewer than ten. The genes are TRBV20-1 and TRBJ1-5, with a weak D call TRBD1 (5 bases). Germline CDR1 reads DFQATT; CDR2 reads SNEGSKA (reference sequence). The CDR3 spans 14 residues. The ends were cut back, 5 bases at V and 5 bases at J, with 16 bases in the middle. The CDR3 loop is CSAGSQWDDQPQHF. The CDR3 DNA reads as TGCAGTGCTGGTAGCCAGTGGGACGATCAGCCCCAGCATTTT.

The chain has TRBV13 and TRBJ2-1; TRBD2 matches 9 bases. Germline loops: CDR1 PRHDT, CDR2 FYEKMQ (reference sequence). Trimming took 0 bases from V and 8 from J; bases not matched to a gene: 5. The CDR3 has 15 amino acids. The CDR3 coding sequence is TGTGCCAGCAGCTTAGGTAGCGGGGGAGCTCATGAGCAGTTCTTC. This translates into CASSLGSGGAHEQFF.

The sample holds a few counts of this clonotype. The J gene is TRBJ2-1, the V gene TRBV13; no reliable D call. The germline CDR1 and CDR2 sequences are PRHDT and FYEKMQ (reference sequence). The V end lost 4 bases, the J end lost 6 bases, and 10 bases lay between the germline ends. This CDR3 contains 13 residues. This chain's CDR3 is CASSSPPGNEQFF. The CDR3 region has the DNA TGTGCCAGCAGCTCGCCTCCGGGCAATGAGCAGTTCTTC.

This clonotype is a singleton in its sample. The chain links TRBV4-3 to TRBJ2-2, with D maybe TRBD1 (6 bases). The CDR3 is 14 residues long. The V gene lost 4 bases and the J gene lost 3 bases, with 9 bases spanning the gap. The germline V gene has CDR1 LGHNA and CDR2 YSLEER. The CDR3 region is CASSPRGDTGELFF. The CDR3 nucleotides read TGCGCCAGCAGCCCCAGGGGCGACACCGGGGAGCTGTTTTTT.

This clonotype has just a few counts. The chain links TRBV20-1 to TRBJ2-7; 9 bases are shared with TRBD1. The CDR3 is 12 amino acids. Germline CDR1 and CDR2: DFQATT and SNEGSKA (reference sequence). J lost 5 bases, V lost 6 bases, and 5 bases had no gene match. CDR3 protein: CSARDREHEQYF. The CDR3 DNA reads TGCAGTGCAAGGGACAGGGAACACGAGCAGTACTTC.

This clonotype was detected only a few times. This sequence joins TRBV5-1 and TRBJ2-2; 9 nucleotides align to TRBD2. The V segment lost 5 bases and the J segment 2 bases; nucleotides outside the gene matches: 1. The CDR3 has 14 residues. Per germline, CDR1 SGHRS and CDR2 YFSETQ. In DNA form, the CDR3 reads TGCGCCAGCAGGACTAGCGGCAACACCGGGGAGCTGTTTTTT. Its translation: CASRTSGNTGELFF.

The chain links TRBV4-2 to TRBJ1-1; D remains unclear. The CDR3 is 13 amino acids. The germline V and J ends were trimmed by 4 bases and 1 base, with 7 bases remaining between them. Germline V CDR1 and CDR2: LGHNA, YNFKEQ. The chain's CDR3 is CASSPRTNTEAFF. CDR3 DNA: TGTGCCAGCAGCCCCCGGACGAACACTGAAGCTTTCTTT.

This chain joins TRBV20-1 and TRBJ1-1; no clear D gene. CDR1 is DFQATT and CDR2 is SNEGSKA in the germline V gene (reference sequence). V lost 6 bases to trimming and J lost 8 bases, with 13 bases between them. The CDR3 totals 11 residues. The DNA of the CDR3 is TGCAGTGCCGGCGAGGATCTGGAAGCTTTCTTT. Residues: CSAGEDLEAFF.

The rearrangement uses TRBV5-1 and TRBJ1-6; D gene uncertain. The CDR3 has 16 amino acids. Between the trimmed V and J ends, which lost 1 base and 0 bases, there was a span of 8 bases. Germline loops: CDR1 SGHRS, CDR2 YFSETQ. CDR3 sequence (DNA): TGCGCCAGCAGCTTGACCCCGAGCTCCTATAATTCACCCCTCCACTTT. It codes for CASSLTPSSYNSPLHF. The full variable domain, completed using reference TRBV5-1 and TRBJ1-6, is KAGVTQTPRYLIKTRGQQVTLSCSPISGHRSVSWYQQTPGQGLQFLFEYFSETQRNKGNFPGRFSGRQFSNSRSEMNVSTLELGDSALYLCASSLTPSSYNSPLHFGNGTRLTVT.

This chain connects TRBV5-4 to TRBJ2-3; D remains ambiguous. The end of the DNA aligns better with TRBJ1-5, so the J call may be wrong. This CDR3 is built from 15 residues. Germline V gene data show CDR1 as SGHNT and CDR2 as YYREEE (reference sequence). The CDR3, as DNA: TGTGCCAGCAGTTTTGACGGCACTAGCACAGATACGCAGCATTTT. This translates into CASSFDGTSTDTQHF.

This clonotype appeared a few times. This chain joins TRBV7-2 and TRBJ1-2; D is unclear. From germline, CDR1 is SGHTA and CDR2 FQGNSA. The CDR3 covers 13 residues. The V and J ends lost 2 bases and 4 bases respectively, with 8 bases between them. The CDR3 is CASSLPSLYGYTF. CDR3 coding DNA: TGTGCCAGCAGCTTACCCTCTCTCTATGGCTACACCTTC.

This rearrangement joins TRBV5-1 to TRBJ1-6; unclear D gene. V lost 0 bases to trimming and J lost 10 bases, with 11 bases between them. This CDR3 is built from 14 residues. Germline lookup yields CDR1 SGHRS and CDR2 YFSETQ. CDR3 DNA sequence: TGCGCCAGCAGCTTGGAAATTCCCAGGTCACCCCTCCACTTT. Its protein product is CASSLEIPRSPLHF.

On this clonotype: One end of the junction is discordant with germline, which a read error may explain. This sequence joins TRBV7-3 and TRBJ1-5, with no clear D. This CDR3 spans 12 amino acids. Germline CDR1 reads SGHTA; CDR2 reads FQGTGA. The CDR3 DNA follows: TGTGCCAGCAGATTAAGGAATCAGCCCCAGCATTTT. Translation gives CASRLRNQPQHF.

This chain joins TRBV20-1 and TRBJ2-2, with a tentative D call TRBD1 (5 bases). Germline V CDR1 and CDR2: DFQATT, SNEGSKA (reference sequence). The CDR3 runs to 13 residues. Trimming took off 2 bases at V and 5 bases at J, with 9 bases between the two ends. The CDR3 nucleotides are TGCAGTGCTAGAACGCCAGGGACCGGGGAGCTGTTTTTT. Its translation is CSARTPGTGELFF.

The gene calls are TRBV5-1 and TRBJ2-1, with D hard to call. V was clipped by 0 bases and J by 6 bases, with 4 bases between them. This CDR3 comprises 12 residues. CDR1 is SGHRS and CDR2 is YFSETQ in the germline V gene. CDR3 in amino acids: CASSLVSNEQFF. For the CDR3, the DNA is TGCGCCAGCAGCTTGGTATCCAATGAGCAGTTCTTC.